Shown below are 4 T cell receptor beta chains from a single sample sequenced in a study of immune cell composition in non-small cell lung cancer. The normal lung sample lay at least 3 cm, and maximally far, from the tumour. Assay: immunoSEQ multiplex PCR; the TCRdb copy retains only in-frame clones and omits some. Of roughly 3,700 clones in the sample, roughly 80% were seen once. What was sequenced was non-adjacent lung tissue. Source of these receptors: a human donor with non-small cell lung cancer.

J is TRBJ1-1 and V is TRBV4-1; no clear D. V was trimmed by 4 bases and J by 1 base, leaving 13 bases between them. Germline V CDR1 and CDR2: MGHRA, YSYEKL. The CDR3 loop spans 15 amino acids. The CDR3, as DNA: TGCGCCAGCAGCCGGACTCCTTTGGGGAACACTGAAGCTTTCTTT. Protein: CASSRTPLGNTEAFF.

V gene TRBV10-3 combines with J gene TRBJ2-2, with 12 bases fitting TRBD2. Germline V gene sequence: CDR1 ENHRY, CDR2 SYGVKD. The CDR3 covers 17 residues. The J segment lost 1 base and the V segment lost 4 bases, leaving 4 bases of the junction unmatched. CDR3 sequence (DNA): TGTGCCATCAGTGGGACTAGCGGGGATGTGAACACCGGGGAGCTGTTTTTT. Residues: CAISGTSGDVNTGELFF.

V usage is TRBV25-1 and J usage is TRBJ1-4, with D tentatively TRBD1 (6 bases). With 6 bases removed from V and 5 bases from J, the gap between germline ends came to 7 bases. CDR3 length: 12 amino acids. The germline V gene has CDR1 MGHDK and CDR2 SYGVNS. CDR3 region: CASRQGNEKLFF. For the CDR3, the DNA is TGTGCCAGCAGACAGGGAAATGAAAAACTGTTTTTT.

This clone has only a few counts. The V call is TRBV29-1, the J call TRBJ2-7, with D possibly being TRBD1 (5 bases). Germline V gives CDR1 SQVTM, CDR2 ANQGSEA. The CDR3 totals 12 residues. The V and J ends lost 6 bases and 0 bases respectively, with 9 bases between them. The CDR3 region is CSVGLDSYEQYF. CDR3 sequence (DNA): TGCAGCGTGGGGCTAGACTCCTACGAGCAGTACTTC.